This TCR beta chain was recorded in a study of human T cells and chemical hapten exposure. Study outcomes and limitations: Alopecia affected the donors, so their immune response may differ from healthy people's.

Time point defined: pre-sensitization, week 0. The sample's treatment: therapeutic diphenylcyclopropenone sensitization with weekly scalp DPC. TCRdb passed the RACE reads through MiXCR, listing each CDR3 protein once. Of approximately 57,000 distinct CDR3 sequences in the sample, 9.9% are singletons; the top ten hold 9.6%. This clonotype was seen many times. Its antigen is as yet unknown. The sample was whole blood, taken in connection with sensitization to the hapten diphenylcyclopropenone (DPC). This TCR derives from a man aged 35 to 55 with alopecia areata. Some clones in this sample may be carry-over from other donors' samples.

CDR3 residues: CASTPWGTNSPLHF. In nucleotides, the CDR3 is TGTGCCAGCACCCCCTGGGGAACGAATTCACCCCTCCACTTT. The rearrangement uses TRBV27 and TRBJ1-6, with D hard to call. Trimming took off 7 bases at V and 7 bases at J, with 14 bases between the two ends. The CDR3 is 14 residues long. Germline CDR1 reads MNHEY; CDR2 reads SMNVEV (reference sequence).